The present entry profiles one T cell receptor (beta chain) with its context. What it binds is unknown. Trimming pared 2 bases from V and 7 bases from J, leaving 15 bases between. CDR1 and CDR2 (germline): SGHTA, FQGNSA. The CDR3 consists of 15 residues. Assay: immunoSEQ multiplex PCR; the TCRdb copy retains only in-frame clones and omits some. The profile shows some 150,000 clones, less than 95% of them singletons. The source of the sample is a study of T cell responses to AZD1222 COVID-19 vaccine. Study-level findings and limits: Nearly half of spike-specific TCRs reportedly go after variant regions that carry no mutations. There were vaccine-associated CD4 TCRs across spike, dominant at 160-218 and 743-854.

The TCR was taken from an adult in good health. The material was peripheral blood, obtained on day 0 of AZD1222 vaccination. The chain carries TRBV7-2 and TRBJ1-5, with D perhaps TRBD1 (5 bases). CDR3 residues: CASSLTPGFSQPQHF. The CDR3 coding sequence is TGTGCCAGCAGCTTAACGCCAGGGTTCAGCCAGCCCCAGCATTTT.